The next 28 T cell receptor beta chains were all read from a single sample in a study of control samples from healthy donors and cancer patients. TCRdb keeps only in-frame clones here, not all; method: immunoSEQ multiplex PCR. The sample lists over 75,000 clones, around four fifths occurring once. Specimen: blood. The receptors were sampled from a man aged 25 to 40 in good health.

V usage is TRBV10-3 and J usage is TRBJ2-3, with TRBD2 as a possible D gene (6 bases). Trimming took 3 bases from V and 1 from J, leaving 11 bases between them. Looked up from germline, CDR1 is ENHRY and CDR2 is SYGVKD. The CDR3 length is 15 residues. This CDR3 reads CAISDPRRGTDTQYF. CDR3 DNA sequence: TGTGCCATCAGTGACCCCCGGAGGGGCACAGATACGCAGTATTTT.

The V and J genes are TRBV5-4 and TRBJ2-7, with 9 bases that match TRBD2. From germline, CDR1 is SGHNT and CDR2 YYREEE (reference sequence). V shed 2 bases, J shed 7 bases, and the junction held 7 bases outside the gene matches. This CDR3 is built from 14 residues. The CDR3 nucleotides are TGTGCCAGCAGCTTACGCGGGGGGGTGGAAGAGCAGTACTTC. Its protein product is CASSLRGGVEEQYF.

The chain is built from TRBV18 and TRBJ2-7, with 7 positions matching TRBD1. From germline, CDR1 is KGHSH and CDR2 LQKENI. This CDR3 has 17 amino acids. V lost 1 base, J lost 5 bases, and 14 bases stayed unmatched. The CDR3 DNA follows: TGTGCCAGCTCACCACGGGGGAAACAGGGGAGTATAGACGAGCAGTACTTC. Protein sequence: CASSPRGKQGSIDEQYF.

The chain has TRBV28 and TRBJ1-5, with a tentative D call TRBD1 (5 bases). The CDR3 runs to 14 residues. Trimming took off 7 bases at V and 0 bases at J, with 10 bases between the two ends. CDR1 is MDHEN and CDR2 is SYDVKM in the germline V gene. The DNA of the CDR3 is TGTGCCAGCACCATGGGGGATAGCAATCAGCCCCAGCATTTT. Translated, it gives CASTMGDSNQPQHF.

The V gene is TRBV18, the J gene TRBJ1-5; no definite D call. CDR3 length: 15 amino acids. V lost 6 bases and J lost 1, with 13 bases in between. CDR1 is KGHSH and CDR2 is LQKENI in the germline V gene. The CDR3 here is CASSPGGGSNQPQHF. The CDR3 DNA reads as TGTGCCAGCTCCCCAGGCGGCGGGAGCAATCAGCCCCAGCATTTT.

The CDR3 bases are TGCAGCGTTGAGCAGCAAGGCACAGATACGCAGTATTTT. It codes for CSVEQQGTDTQYF. The chain recombines TRBV29-1 with TRBJ2-3; D unclear. The CDR3 consists of 13 residues. Germline values: CDR1 SQVTM, CDR2 ANQGSEA. The germline V and J ends were trimmed by 3 bases and 1 base, with 8 bases remaining between them.

The chain has TRBV6-4 and TRBJ2-1, with a weak D call TRBD2 (5 bases). Germline loops: CDR1 MRHNA, CDR2 SNTAGT. V was shortened by 4 bases and J by 4 bases, with 11 bases between the two germline ends. This CDR3 spans 14 amino acids. CDR3 DNA: TGTGCCAGCAGTGTCTGGGAGCGGTACAATGAGCAGTTCTTC. It specifies CASSVWERYNEQFF.

The V and J genes are TRBV10-3 and TRBJ1-3; D not certain. Trimming took off 3 bases at V and 4 bases at J, with 13 bases between the two ends. The germline CDR1 and CDR2 sequences are ENHRY and SYGVKD. The CDR3 is 15 amino acids. The CDR3 is CAISDLGRRGNTIYF. The CDR3 DNA reads TGTGCCATCAGTGATCTAGGCAGGAGGGGAAACACCATATATTTT.

This clone was picked up one time. The rearrangement uses TRBV12-3 or TRBV12-4 and TRBJ1-2, with unresolved D. With 5 bases removed from V and 3 bases from J, the gap between germline ends came to 10 bases. The CDR3 loop spans 13 amino acids. The CDR3 here is CASSLRVHYGYTF. CDR3 nucleotide sequence: TGTGCCAGCAGTCTCCGGGTCCACTATGGCTACACCTTC.

V gene TRBV5-1 combines with J gene TRBJ2-1; 13 bases are a match to TRBD2. The J segment lost 6 bases and the V segment lost 1 base, leaving 7 bases of the junction unmatched. CDR1 is SGHRS and CDR2 is YFSETQ in the germline V gene. CDR3 size: 17 residues. The CDR3 DNA follows: TGCGCCAGCAGCTTGACTGGACTAGCGGGGGCCCTCAATGAGCAGTTCTTC. It encodes CASSLTGLAGALNEQFF.

CDR3 in DNA: TGTGCCAGCAGCCCGGGGGGGACAGGGGACTATGGCTACACCTTC. This encodes CASSPGGTGDYGYTF. The gene calls are TRBV28 and TRBJ1-2, with 10 bases aligning to TRBD1. The V gene's germline CDR1 is MDHEN and CDR2 SYDVKM. This CDR3 has 15 amino acids. V shed 6 bases and J 3 bases; nucleotides not matched to a gene: 7.

The genes are TRBV18 and TRBJ1-5; the D gene is possibly TRBD1 (5 bases). V dropped 4 bases and J dropped 5 bases, with 9 bases sitting between them. CDR3 size: 13 residues. Germline V gene sequence: CDR1 KGHSH, CDR2 LQKENI. As DNA, the CDR3 is TGTGCCAGCTCACGGGACGGGTATCAGCCCCAGCATTTT. Translation gives CASSRDGYQPQHF.

Only a few counts were recorded for this clone. V gene TRBV28 combines with J gene TRBJ1-3; D is uncertain. Trimming shortened V by 5 bases and J by 0 bases, and 11 bases separated the two germline ends. CDR3 length: 15 amino acids. Per germline, CDR1 MDHEN and CDR2 SYDVKM. DNA for the CDR3: TGTGCCAGCAGTATAGACAACATCTCTGGAAACACCATATATTTT. It yields the protein CASSIDNISGNTIYF. Full variable domain (outside the CDR3, taken from reference TRBV28 and TRBJ1-3): DVKVTQSSRYLVKRTGEKVFLECVQDMDHENMFWYRQDPGLGLRLIYFSYDVKMKEKGDIPEGYSVSREKKERFSLILESASTNQTSMYLCASSIDNISGNTIYFGEGSWLTVV.

This clone was observed a few times. The chain is built from TRBV19 and TRBJ1-5, with D uncertain. This CDR3 contains 14 residues. With 4 bases removed from V and 1 base from J, the gap between germline ends came to 8 bases. Germline CDR1 and CDR2: LNHDA and SQIVND (reference sequence). For the CDR3, the DNA is TGTGCCAGTAGTACGTTCAGGAGCAATCAGCCCCAGCATTTT. As protein: CASSTFRSNQPQHF.

As for this clone: This specimen includes other DNA sequences encoding the same CDR3. The genes are TRBV6-2 or TRBV6-3 and TRBJ2-3, with 15 bases identical to TRBD2. CDR1 MNHEY and CDR2 SVGEGT come from the germline V gene. CDR3 length equals 15 residues. V trimming: 4 bases; J trimming: 6 bases; junction bases outside the gene matches: 2. CDR3 nucleotide sequence: TGTGCCAGCAGTTGGACTAGCGGGGGGGCCGATACGCAGTATTTT. This translates into CASSWTSGGADTQYF.

As concerns this clone: A junction boundary mismatches the germline segment, possibly from a read error. The gene calls are TRBV9 and TRBJ1-1, with TRBD1 matching 10 bases. The germline CDR1 and CDR2 sequences are SGDLS and YYNGEE. The CDR3 runs to 14 residues. CDR3 loop: CAGSPEGQGTEAFF. The CDR3 DNA reads TGTGCCGGCAGCCCAGAGGGACAGGGGACTGAAGCTTTCTTT.

Many counts were recorded for this clone. The V call is TRBV25-1, the J call TRBJ1-2; possibly TRBD1 for D (6 bases). CDR3 length: 14 amino acids. Trimming cost V 4 bases and J 2 bases, with 11 bases left between them. Germline CDR1 is MGHDK and CDR2 is SYGVNS. The chain's CDR3 is CASSAQGPNYGYTF. CDR3 nucleotide sequence: TGTGCCAGCAGTGCACAGGGTCCCAACTATGGCTACACCTTC.

This rearrangement joins TRBV12-3 or TRBV12-4 to TRBJ1-3; no definite D call. V dropped 6 bases and J dropped 0 bases, with 3 bases sitting between them. The CDR3 is 12 amino acids. CDR3 nucleotides: TGTGCCAGCAGGTTCTCTGGAAACACCATATATTTT. It codes for CASRFSGNTIYF.

This clone was seen only a few times. The chain carries TRBV29-1 and TRBJ2-4; perhaps TRBD2 as D (6 bases). CDR1 and CDR2 (germline): SQVTM, ANQGSEA. This CDR3 comprises 14 residues. Trimming took off 1 base at V and 9 bases at J, with 16 bases between the two ends. CDR3 residues: CSVEANGSPFIQYF. CDR3 nucleotide sequence: TGCAGCGTTGAAGCTAACGGGAGTCCTTTCATTCAGTACTTC. The whole variable domain, remainder taken from reference TRBV29-1 and TRBJ2-4, is SAVISQKPSRDICQRGTSLTIQCQVDSQVTMMFWYRQQPGQSLTLIATANQGSEATYESGFVIDKFPISRPNLTFSTLTVSNMSPEDSSIYLCSVEANGSPFIQYFGAGTRLSVL.

This sequence joins TRBV10-1 and TRBJ2-5; D gene unclear. The ends were cut back, 5 bases at V and 3 bases at J, with 10 bases in the middle. The CDR3 sequence is 13 residues long. Germline CDR1 reads WNHNN; CDR2 reads SYGVQD (reference sequence). As DNA, the CDR3 is TGCGCCAGCAGTAGGGTCCAGAAAGAGACCCAGTACTTC. This translates into CASSRVQKETQYF.

The V gene is TRBV2, the J gene TRBJ1-4; D not certain. Germline CDR1 and CDR2: SNHLY and FYNNEI. CDR3 length equals 12 residues. Trimming left V 8 bases short and J 8 bases short, with 12 bases between. CDR3 in DNA: TGTGCCAGCGGTGGAGATCGGGAAAAACTGTTTTTT. This gives the protein CASGGDREKLFF.

The V call is TRBV7-8, the J call TRBJ1-2, with a possible D match to TRBD1 (6 bases). V shed 4 bases and J shed 4 bases, with 16 bases lying between them. The CDR3 has 15 amino acids. Germline values: CDR1 SGHVS, CDR2 FQNEAQ. CDR3 sequence (DNA): TGTGCCAGCAGCTCCAATAAACAGGGAATCTATGGCTACACCTTC. Its protein product is CASSSNKQGIYGYTF.

There are a few counts of this clone. CDR3 residues: CASIRDGQETQYF. DNA for the CDR3: TGTGCCAGCATTCGGGACGGGCAAGAGACCCAGTACTTC. The rearrangement joins TRBV6-6 to TRBJ2-5, with D perhaps being TRBD1 or TRBD2 (5 bases each). The V end lost 7 bases, the J end lost 2 bases, and 11 bases lay between the germline ends. Germline assignment: CDR1 MNHNY and CDR2 SVGAGI (reference sequence). This CDR3 has 13 residues.

This clone was counted only a few times. The V and J genes are TRBV28 and TRBJ1-6; D unresolved. Trimming took off 6 bases at V and 19 bases at J, with 22 bases between the two ends. The CDR3 contains 13 residues. Germline-derived CDR1 and CDR2 are MDHEN and SYDVKM. The CDR3 DNA is TGTGCCAGCAGCCAAAACACGTTAACTGGACGGCACTTT. Protein: CASSQNTLTGRHF.

The chain is built from TRBV11-3 and TRBJ1-5; D unclear. V lost 2 bases, J lost 3 bases, and 26 bases lay in between. Germline CDR1 is SGHNT and CDR2 is YENEEA. The CDR3 is 20 amino acids. For the CDR3, the DNA is TGTGCCAGCAGCTTAAAGAGACGACGAGTTTCGGGCAGGAACAATCAGCCCCAGCATTTT. Its protein is CASSLKRRRVSGRNNQPQHF.

The chain recombines TRBV7-2 with TRBJ2-1; 9 bases fit TRBD2. V shed 5 bases and J 7 bases; nucleotides not matched to a gene: 12. This CDR3 comprises 16 residues. CDR1 is SGHTA and CDR2 is FQGNSA in the germline V gene. CDR3 sequence: CASSLRAGGIGNEQFF. Written as DNA, the CDR3 is TGTGCCAGCAGCCTCAGGGCGGGGGGGATAGGGAATGAGCAGTTCTTC.

The J gene is TRBJ1-3, the V gene TRBV30, with D hard to call. Germline values: CDR1 GTSNPN, CDR2 SVGIG (reference sequence). CDR3 length equals 15 residues. V lost 1 base and J 2 bases, leaving 12 bases between the germline ends. The CDR3 DNA reads as TGTGCCTGGAGTGCAACGCAGCGGGCTGGAAACACCATATATTTT. It specifies CAWSATQRAGNTIYF.

The chain recombines TRBV6-4 with TRBJ2-2; D is possibly TRBD1 (6 bases). Germline V lookup: CDR1 MRHNA, CDR2 SNTAGT. V shed 3 bases and J shed 5 bases, with 10 bases lying between them. The CDR3 has 14 amino acids. The CDR3 nucleotides are TGTGCCAGCAGTGAACAGGGTTGGACCGGGGAGCTGTTTTTT. Its protein product is CASSEQGWTGELFF.